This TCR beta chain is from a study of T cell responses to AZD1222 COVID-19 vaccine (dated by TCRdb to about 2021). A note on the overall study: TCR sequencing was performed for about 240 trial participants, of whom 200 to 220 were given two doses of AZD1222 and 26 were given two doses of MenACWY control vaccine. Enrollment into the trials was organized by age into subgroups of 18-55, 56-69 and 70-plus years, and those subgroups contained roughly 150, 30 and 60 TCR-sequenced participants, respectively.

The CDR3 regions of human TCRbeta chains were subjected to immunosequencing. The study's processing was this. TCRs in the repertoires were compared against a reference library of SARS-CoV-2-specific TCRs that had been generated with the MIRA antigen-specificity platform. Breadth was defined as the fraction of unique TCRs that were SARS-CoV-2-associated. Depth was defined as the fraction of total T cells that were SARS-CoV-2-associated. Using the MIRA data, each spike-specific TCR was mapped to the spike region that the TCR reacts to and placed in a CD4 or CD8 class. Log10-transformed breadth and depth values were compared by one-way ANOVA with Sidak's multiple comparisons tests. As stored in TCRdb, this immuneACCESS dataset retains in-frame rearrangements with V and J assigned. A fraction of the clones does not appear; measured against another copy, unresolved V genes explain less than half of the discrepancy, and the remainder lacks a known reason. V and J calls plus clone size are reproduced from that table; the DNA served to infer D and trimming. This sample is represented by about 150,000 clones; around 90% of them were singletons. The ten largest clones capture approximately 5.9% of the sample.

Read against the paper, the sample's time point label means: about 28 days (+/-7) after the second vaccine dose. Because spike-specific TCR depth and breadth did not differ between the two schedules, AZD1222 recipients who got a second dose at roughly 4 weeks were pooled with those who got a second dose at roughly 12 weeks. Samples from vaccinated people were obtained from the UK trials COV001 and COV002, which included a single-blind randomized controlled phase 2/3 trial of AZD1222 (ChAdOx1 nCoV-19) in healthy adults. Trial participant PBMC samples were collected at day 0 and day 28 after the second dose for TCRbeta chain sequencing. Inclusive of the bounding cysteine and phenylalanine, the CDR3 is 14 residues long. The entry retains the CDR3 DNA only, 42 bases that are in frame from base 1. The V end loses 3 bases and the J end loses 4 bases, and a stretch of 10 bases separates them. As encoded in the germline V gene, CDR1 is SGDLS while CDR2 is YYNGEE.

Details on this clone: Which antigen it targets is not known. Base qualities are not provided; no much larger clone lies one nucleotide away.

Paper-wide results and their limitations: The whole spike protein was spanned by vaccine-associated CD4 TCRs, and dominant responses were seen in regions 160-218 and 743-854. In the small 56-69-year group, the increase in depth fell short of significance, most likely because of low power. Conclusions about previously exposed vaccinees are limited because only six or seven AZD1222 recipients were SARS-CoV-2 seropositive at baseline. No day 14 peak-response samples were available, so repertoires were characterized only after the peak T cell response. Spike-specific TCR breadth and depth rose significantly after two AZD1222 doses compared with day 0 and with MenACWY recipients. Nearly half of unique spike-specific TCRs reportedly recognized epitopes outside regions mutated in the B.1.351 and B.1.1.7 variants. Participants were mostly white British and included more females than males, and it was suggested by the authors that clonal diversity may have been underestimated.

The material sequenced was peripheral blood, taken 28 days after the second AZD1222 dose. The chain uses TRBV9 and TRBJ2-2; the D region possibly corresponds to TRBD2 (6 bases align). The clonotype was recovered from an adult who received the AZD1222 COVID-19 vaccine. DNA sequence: TGTGCCAGCAGCGGGGGACTCCCCACCGGGGAGCTGTTTTTT. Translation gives CASSGGLPTGELFF. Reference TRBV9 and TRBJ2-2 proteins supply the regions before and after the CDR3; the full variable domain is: DSGVTQTPKHLITATGQRVTLRCSPRSGDLSVYWYQQSLDQGLQFLIQYYNGEERAKGNILERFSAQQFPDLHSELNLSSLELGDSALYFCASSGGLPTGELFFGEGSRLTVL.